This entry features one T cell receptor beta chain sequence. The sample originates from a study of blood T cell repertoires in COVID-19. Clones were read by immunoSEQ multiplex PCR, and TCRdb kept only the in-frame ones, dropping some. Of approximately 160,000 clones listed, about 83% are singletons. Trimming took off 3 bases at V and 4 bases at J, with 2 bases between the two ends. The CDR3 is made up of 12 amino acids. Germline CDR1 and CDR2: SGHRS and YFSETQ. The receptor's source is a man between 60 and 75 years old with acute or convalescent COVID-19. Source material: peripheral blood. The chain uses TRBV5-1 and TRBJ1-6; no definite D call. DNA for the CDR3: TGCGCCAGCAGCTCTTATAATTCACCCCTCCACTTT. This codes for CASSSYNSPLHF.